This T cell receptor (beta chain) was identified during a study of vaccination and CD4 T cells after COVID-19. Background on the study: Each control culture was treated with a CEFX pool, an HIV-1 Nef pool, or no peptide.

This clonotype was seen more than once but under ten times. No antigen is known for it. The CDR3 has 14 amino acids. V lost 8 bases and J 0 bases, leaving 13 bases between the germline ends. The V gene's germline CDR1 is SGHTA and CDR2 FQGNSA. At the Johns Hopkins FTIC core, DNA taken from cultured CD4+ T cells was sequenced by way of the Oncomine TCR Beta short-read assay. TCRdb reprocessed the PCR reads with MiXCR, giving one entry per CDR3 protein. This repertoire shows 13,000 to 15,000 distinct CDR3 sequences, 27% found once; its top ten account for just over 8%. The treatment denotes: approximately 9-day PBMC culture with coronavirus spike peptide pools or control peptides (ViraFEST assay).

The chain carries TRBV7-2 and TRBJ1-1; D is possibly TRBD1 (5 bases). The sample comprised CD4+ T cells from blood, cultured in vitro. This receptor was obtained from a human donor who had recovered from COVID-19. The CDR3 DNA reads TGTGCCAGCGGGGACCCCAACTTGAACACTGAAGCTTTCTTT. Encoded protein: CASGDPNLNTEAFF.